The source of this T cell receptor (beta chain) is a study of T-cell reconstitution after alpha-beta-depleted transplantation in children. Study-wide results and limits: Diversity of TCRbeta at day 60 was high in some patients, arising from surviving recipient T cells and thymic progenitors.

Remarks on this clonotype: The antigen remains undetermined.

The V and J ends lost 1 base and 3 bases respectively, with 10 bases between them. CDR1 and CDR2 from the germline V gene are SNHLY and FYNNEI. This CDR3 is 15 amino acids long. Unique molecular identifiers were incorporated into the prepared TCRbeta library. In TCRdb, the PCR reads were re-called with MiXCR into one record per CDR3 protein. The sample shows 480,000 or so distinct CDR3 sequences, about 10% of them seen only once. The chain is built from TRBV2 and TRBJ1-5; no definite D call. The sequence was obtained from a child aged 2-15 years with inherited bone marrow failure, due to receive a stem cell transplant. Sequenced material: PBMCs, taken before TCRalphabeta/CD19-depleted stem cell transplant. This chain's CDR3 is CASSEETHINQPQHF. In DNA form, the CDR3 reads TGTGCCAGCAGTGAAGAGACACATATCAATCAGCCCCAGCATTTT. Based on the CDR3 plus reference TRBV2 and TRBJ1-5, the full variable domain is EPEVTQTPSHQVTQMGQEVILRCVPISNHLYFYWYRQILGQKVEFLVSFYNNEISEKSEIFDDQFSVERPDGSNFTLKIRSTKLEDSAMYFCASSEETHINQPQHFGDGTRLSIL.